This entry is about one T cell receptor beta chain. Its antigen is currently not known. No per-base quality is available; no much larger clone lies one base away. The CDR3 regions of human TCRbeta chains were subjected to immunosequencing. Under the source paper's analysis protocol: TCRs in the repertoires were compared against a reference library of SARS-CoV-2-specific TCRs that had been generated with the MIRA antigen-specificity platform. Breadth meant the fraction of unique TCRs that were SARS-CoV-2-associated, whereas depth meant the fraction of total T cells that were SARS-CoV-2-associated. Each spike-specific TCR was assigned to its reactive spike region and to a CD4 or CD8 class using the MIRA data. Log10-transformed breadth and depth values were compared by one-way ANOVA with Sidak's multiple comparisons tests. Entries here come from immuneACCESS through TCRdb and include only in-frame sequences with V and J called. Some clones fail to appear in such tables; in the studies checked, an unresolved V gene covers under half of the shortfall, and the cause of the remainder is unknown. The DNA was the basis for D and trimming; V, J and clone size are from that table. The sample records about 160,000 clones, roughly 88% of which are singletons. The top ten hold approximately 4.3% of the sample.

The sample is drawn from a study of T cell responses to AZD1222 COVID-19 vaccine (dated by TCRdb to the early 2020s). For the study in its entirety: TCR sequencing covered more than 230 trial participants: roughly 200 given two doses of AZD1222 and some 25 given two doses of MenACWY control vaccine. Trial participants were enrolled by age into subgroups of 18-55, 56-69 and 70-plus years, and about 150, 27 and 61 TCR-sequenced participants, respectively, were included in these subgroups.

Summary of the overall study and its limitations: In the small 56-69-year group, the increase in depth fell short of significance, most likely because of low power. After two AZD1222 doses, spike-specific TCR breadth and depth were significantly higher than at day 0 and than in MenACWY recipients. CD4 TCRs associated with the vaccine covered the entire spike protein, and the dominant responses were in regions 160-218 and 743-854. No day 14 peak-response samples were available, so repertoires were characterized only after the peak T cell response. Participants were mostly white British, with more females than males. The authors suggested clonal diversity may have been underestimated. Nearly half of unique spike-specific TCRs reportedly recognized epitopes outside regions mutated in the B.1.351 and B.1.1.7 variants. Conclusions about previously exposed vaccinees are limited, since just 6 or 7 AZD1222 recipients were seropositive for SARS-CoV-2 at baseline.

According to the study, the label for this sample's time point signals: about 28 days (+/-7) after the second vaccine dose. AZD1222 recipients whose second dose came at about 4 weeks and those whose second dose came at about 12 weeks were combined into one group, since spike-specific TCR depth and breadth did not differ between the two schedules. Vaccinee samples were obtained from the UK trials COV001 and COV002, which included a single-blind randomized controlled phase 2/3 trial of AZD1222 (ChAdOx1 nCoV-19) in healthy adults. For TCRbeta chain sequencing, PBMC samples were collected from trial participants at day 0 and at day 28 after the second dose. The TCR originated in an adult who received the AZD1222 COVID-19 vaccine. Here the sequenced sample was peripheral blood, taken 28 days after the second AZD1222 dose.

The CDR3 reads as follows: CASRRLPNTEAFF. The nucleotide sequence reads TGCGCCAGCAGGAGGCTGCCTAACACTGAAGCTTTCTTT. The chain is encoded by TRBV10-1 joined to TRBJ1-1; the D gene cannot be resolved reliably. V sheds 6 bases and J sheds 2 bases, leaving 10 bases between their ends. CDR3 length: 13 amino acids, cysteine to phenylalanine. Only the CDR3 DNA is retained, 39 bases long and in frame from the first base. CDR1 WNHNN and CDR2 SYGVQD are derived from the germline V gene (reference sequence).